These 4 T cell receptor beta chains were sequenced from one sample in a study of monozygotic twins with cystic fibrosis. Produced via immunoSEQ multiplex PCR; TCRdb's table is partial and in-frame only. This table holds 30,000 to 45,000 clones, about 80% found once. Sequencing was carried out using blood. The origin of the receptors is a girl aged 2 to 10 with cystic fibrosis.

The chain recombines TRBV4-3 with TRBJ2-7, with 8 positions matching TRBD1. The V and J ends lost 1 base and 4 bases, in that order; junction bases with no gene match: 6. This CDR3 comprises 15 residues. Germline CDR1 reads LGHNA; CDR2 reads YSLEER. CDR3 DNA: TGCGCCAGCAGCCAAGGACAGGGGACTGGATACGAGCAGTACTTC. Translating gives CASSQGQGTGYEQYF.

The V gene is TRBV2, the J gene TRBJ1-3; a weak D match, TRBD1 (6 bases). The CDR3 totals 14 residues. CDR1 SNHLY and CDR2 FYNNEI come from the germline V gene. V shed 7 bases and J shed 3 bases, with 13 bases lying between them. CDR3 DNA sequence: TGTGCCAGCAAGGAGAGGACAGTTGGAAACACCATATATTTT. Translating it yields CASKERTVGNTIYF.

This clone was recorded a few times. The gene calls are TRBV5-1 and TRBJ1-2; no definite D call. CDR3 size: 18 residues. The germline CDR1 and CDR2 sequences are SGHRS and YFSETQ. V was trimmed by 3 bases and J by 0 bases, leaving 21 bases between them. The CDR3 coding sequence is TGCGCCAGCAGCTACGGACTCCTTTTGGAAGTAGCTAACTATGGCTACACCTTC. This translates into CASSYGLLLEVANYGYTF.

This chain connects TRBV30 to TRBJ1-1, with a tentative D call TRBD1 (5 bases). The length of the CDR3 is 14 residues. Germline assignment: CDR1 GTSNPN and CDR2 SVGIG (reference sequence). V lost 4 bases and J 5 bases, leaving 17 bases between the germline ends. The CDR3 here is CAWTNTVGGTEAFF. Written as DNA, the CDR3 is TGTGCCTGGACTAACACCGTGGGGGGTACTGAAGCTTTCTTT.